What follows are 26 T cell receptor beta chains derived from one specimen sequenced in a study of T cell repertoires in cytomegalovirus infection. TCRdb used MiXCR to reprocess the reads, holding one entry per CDR3 protein. This repertoire shows about 490,000 distinct CDR3 sequences, approximately 15% found once; its top ten account for roughly a quarter. The sample comprised CD8+ T cells from PBMCs. The receptors were gathered from a human donor in good health (CMV status not recorded). Some clones in this sample may be carry-over from other donors' samples.

Ten or more counts support this clonotype. The rearrangement joins TRBV7-9 to TRBJ1-4; TRBD1 matches at 7 bases. The germline V gene has CDR1 SEHNR and CDR2 FQNEAQ (reference sequence). After removal of 5 bases from V and 0 bases from J, the junction contained 12 bases not matched to a gene. This CDR3 spans 18 amino acids. CDR3 bases: TGTGCCAGCAGCCCATTAACAGGGGAGGCCGCAACTAATGAAAAACTGTTTTTT. It yields the protein CASSPLTGEAATNEKLFF. Full variable domain (remainder filled in from reference TRBV7-9 and TRBJ1-4): DTGVSQNPRHKITKRGQNVTFRCDPISEHNRLYWYRQTLGQGPEFLTYFQNEAQLEKSRLLSDRFSAERPKGSFSTLEIQRTEQGDSAMYLCASSPLTGEAATNEKLFFGSGTQLSVL.

In this sample, this clonotype turned up many times. The chain couples TRBV7-6 to TRBJ2-2, with D hard to call. The CDR3 runs to 17 residues. Trimming cost V 4 bases and J 0 bases, with 15 bases left between them. Germline V gene lookup returns CDR1 SGHVS and CDR2 FNYEAQ. CDR3 in DNA: TGTGCCAGCAGCTCCCGAGGAGTGGGTTCGAACACCGGGGAGCTGTTTTTT. Translated: CASSSRGVGSNTGELFF.

This clonotype was counted between two and nine times. The chain links TRBV4-1 to TRBJ1-1, with no clear D. The germline gives CDR1 MGHRA, CDR2 YSYEKL. V lost 0 bases to trimming and J lost 1 base, with 9 bases between them. The CDR3 covers 15 residues. This CDR3 is CASSQEGQRNTEAFF. CDR3 bases: TGCGCCAGCAGCCAAGAAGGCCAGCGGAACACTGAAGCTTTCTTT.

This clonotype was counted many times. This chain links TRBV4-1 with TRBJ1-4; no definite D call. CDR1 and CDR2 from the germline V gene are MGHRA and YSYEKL. Trimming removed 0 bases from V and 8 bases from J, with 13 bases in between. The CDR3 consists of 15 residues. CDR3 coding DNA: TGCGCCAGCAGCCAAGATACCGTATCGGGGGAAAAACTGTTTTTT. Translated, it gives CASSQDTVSGEKLFF.

This clonotype was observed many times. The chain links TRBV7-9 to TRBJ2-5, with a possible D match to TRBD1 (5 bases). Trimming cost V 4 bases and J 3 bases, with 15 bases left between them. Germline V gene sequence: CDR1 SEHNR, CDR2 FQNEAQ (reference sequence). CDR3 length: 15 amino acids. CDR3 DNA: TGTGCCAGCAGCTCCCAGGACAACTCCAAAGAGACCCAGTACTTC. Translating gives CASSSQDNSKETQYF. The full variable domain, in which reference TRBV7-9 and TRBJ2-5 provide the parts outside the CDR3, is DTGVSQNPRHKITKRGQNVTFRCDPISEHNRLYWYRQTLGQGPEFLTYFQNEAQLEKSRLLSDRFSAERPKGSFSTLEIQRTEQGDSAMYLCASSSQDNSKETQYFGPGTRLLVL.

This clonotype came up many times. The V gene is TRBV27, the J gene TRBJ2-7; weak D call: TRBD2 (5 bases). There are 14 residues in the CDR3. V gave up 2 bases and J gave up 2 bases, with 10 bases separating them. Per the germline V gene, CDR1 is MNHEY and CDR2 is SMNVEV (reference sequence). The CDR3 DNA sequence: TGTGCCAGCAGTTTAAGCGGAATCCCCTACGAGCAGTACTTC. It translates to CASSLSGIPYEQYF.

This clonotype was counted once. A much larger clone differs by one base, so this may be a read error. It is likely a read error, because the conserved phenylalanine at the end of the CDR3 is missing. The rearrangement joins TRBV11-3 to TRBJ1-2, with D perhaps matching TRBD1 (6 bases). CDR1 SGHNT and CDR2 YENEEA come from the germline V gene. V shed 2 bases and J shed 4 bases, with 11 bases lying between them. The CDR3 totals 14 residues. The CDR3: CASSLTRGSYGYTI. The CDR3 nucleotides are TGTGCCAGCAGCTTAACCAGGGGCTCCTATGGCTACACCATC.

This clonotype was seen a few times. The chain joins TRBV6-1 to TRBJ1-1; D is uncertain. The CDR3 is made up of 15 amino acids. Germline V lookup: CDR1 MNHNS, CDR2 SASEGT. Trimming pared 2 bases from V and 0 bases from J, leaving 10 bases between. Here the CDR3 reads CASSERRGLNTEAFF. The DNA for the CDR3 is TGTGCCAGCAGTGAACGGCGGGGTTTGAACACTGAAGCTTTCTTT.

V gene TRBV2 combines with J gene TRBJ2-3; possibly TRBD1 or TRBD2 for D (5 bases each). Germline assignment: CDR1 SNHLY and CDR2 FYNNEI. The V and J ends lost 3 bases and 0 bases respectively, with 10 bases between them. This CDR3 spans 15 amino acids. The CDR3 sequence: CASSDQGASTDTQYF. The CDR3 DNA follows: TGTGCCAGCAGTGATCAGGGAGCTAGCACAGATACGCAGTATTTT.

This clonotype was detected a few times. This rearrangement joins TRBV20-1 to TRBJ2-7; the match to TRBD2 covers 9 bases. Germline CDR1 DFQATT, CDR2 SNEGSKA (reference sequence). V gave up 5 bases and J gave up 6 bases; unmatched junction bases: 17. This CDR3 contains 16 residues. The CDR3 here is CSASTGTSQSWVEQYF. The CDR3 DNA follows: TGCAGTGCTTCAACCGGGACTAGCCAATCTTGGGTCGAGCAGTACTTC.

The chain has TRBV7-3 and TRBJ1-1; a possible D gene is TRBD1 (6 bases). Trimming shortened V by 5 bases and J by 8 bases, and 15 bases separated the two germline ends. The CDR3 extends over 13 amino acids. Germline loops: CDR1 SGHTA, CDR2 FQGTGA. This chain's CDR3 is CASSPLRQGEAFF. DNA of the CDR3: TGTGCCAGCAGCCCGCTACGGCAGGGGGAAGCTTTCTTT.

This clonotype showed up many times. The chain recombines TRBV4-2 with TRBJ2-2; perhaps D is TRBD1 or TRBD2 (6 bases each). Trimming pared 0 bases from V and 9 bases from J, leaving 8 bases between. Per germline, CDR1 LGHNA and CDR2 YNFKEQ. CDR3 length: 13 residues. The CDR3 DNA reads as TGTGCCAGCAGCCAAGATGGGGGGCGGGAGCTGTTTTTT. Protein: CASSQDGGRELFF.

This clonotype showed up just once. This may be a read error, as it is one base from a much larger clone. The gene calls are TRBV19 and TRBJ2-2; 7 bases map to TRBD1. CDR1 is LNHDA and CDR2 is SQIVND in the germline V gene (reference sequence). The CDR3 extends over 12 amino acids. The CDR3 protein is CASTTGAGVLFF. The CDR3 nucleotides are TGTGCCAGTACTACAGGGGCCGGGGTGCTGTTTTTT.

V usage is TRBV27 and J usage is TRBJ2-1, with 8 bases aligning to TRBD2. Germline values: CDR1 MNHEY, CDR2 SMNVEV (reference sequence). The CDR3 length is 15 residues. Trimming took 2 bases from V and 5 from J; bases not matched to a gene: 5. The CDR3: CASSLRSGGHNEQFF. DNA of the CDR3: TGTGCCAGCAGTTTACGGAGCGGGGGACACAATGAGCAGTTCTTC.

This clonotype has ten or more counts. This sequence joins TRBV6-1 and TRBJ2-7; 7 nucleotides match TRBD1. Per the germline V gene, CDR1 is MNHNS and CDR2 is SASEGT. This CDR3 region has 14 residues. V shed 4 bases, J shed 6 bases, and the junction held 9 bases outside the gene matches. The CDR3 region is CASSAGQMGSEQYF. For the CDR3, the DNA is TGTGCCAGCAGTGCGGGACAGATGGGGAGCGAGCAGTACTTC.

This clonotype was counted a few times. The J gene is TRBJ2-2, the V gene TRBV5-6; D may match TRBD1 or TRBD2 (5 bases each). The CDR3 has 13 residues. V lost 4 bases and J lost 5, with 9 bases in between. CDR1 is SGHDT and CDR2 is YYEEEE in the germline V gene. CDR3 sequence (DNA): TGTGCCAGCAGCCCCAGGGAGACCGGGGAGCTGTTTTTT. Translating gives CASSPRETGELFF.

This rearrangement joins TRBV29-1 to TRBJ1-2, with 8 bases that match TRBD1. This CDR3 has 14 amino acids. CDR1 is SQVTM, CDR2 ANQGSEA, per germline. V gave up 6 bases and J gave up 3 bases; unmatched junction bases: 9. The CDR3 DNA follows: TGCAGCGTCAGATCGGGACAGGCGGACTATGGCTACACCTTC. Encoded protein: CSVRSGQADYGYTF.

The J gene is TRBJ1-4, the V gene TRBV5-6, with D unclear. The CDR3 runs 15 residues. Germline values: CDR1 SGHDT, CDR2 YYEEEE. Trimming left V 4 bases short and J 4 bases short, with 14 bases between. The DNA of the CDR3 is TGTGCCAGCAGCAACCCTACTGAGGATAATGAAAAACTGTTTTTT. It is translated as CASSNPTEDNEKLFF.

A few counts support this clonotype. The rearrangement uses TRBV9 and TRBJ1-4; 7 bases are a match to TRBD1. This CDR3 contains 15 residues. CDR1 is SGDLS, CDR2 YYNGEE, per germline. With V trimmed by 0 bases and J by 4 bases, 3 bases remained unmatched. The CDR3 loop reads CASSVEGQSNEKLFF. DNA of the CDR3: TGTGCCAGCAGCGTAGAGGGACAGAGTAATGAAAAACTGTTTTTT.

About this clonotype itself: A much more abundant neighbour one base away suggests this may be a read error. The J gene is TRBJ2-7, the V gene TRBV7-6; D not certain. Per germline, CDR1 SGHVS and CDR2 FNYEAQ. V gave up 5 bases and J gave up 9 bases, with 14 bases separating them. The CDR3 spans 12 residues. The CDR3 DNA sequence: TGTGCCAGCAGCCCATTGCGAGACGGGCAGTACTTC. Residues: CASSPLRDGQYF.

Many counts were recorded for this clonotype. This chain uses TRBV7-9 with TRBJ1-1, with D maybe TRBD1 (6 bases). The CDR3 runs to 16 residues. Germline V gene sequence: CDR1 SEHNR, CDR2 FQNEAQ (reference sequence). V was trimmed by 5 bases and J by 1 base, leaving 17 bases between them. CDR3 sequence (DNA): TGTGCCAGCAGCCCCCTACCCGGACAGACGAACACTGAAGCTTTCTTT. Its translation is CASSPLPGQTNTEAFF.

This clonotype was seen only a few times. V usage is TRBV10-1 and J usage is TRBJ1-1; D not certain. The V gene lost 4 bases and the J gene lost 6 bases, with 12 bases spanning the gap. Germline CDR1 reads WNHNN; CDR2 reads SYGVQD (reference sequence). The CDR3 runs 13 residues. The CDR3 DNA sequence: TGCGCCAGCAGTGGTGGACGGACCTCTGAAGCTTTCTTT. Its protein product is CASSGGRTSEAFF.

This clonotype was counted many times. CDR3 residues: CASSQGGTGGGYTF. The CDR3 DNA is TGTGCCAGCAGCCAAGGGGGGACCGGAGGGGGCTACACCTTC. The chain recombines TRBV7-9 with TRBJ1-2, with a possible D match to TRBD1 (6 bases). Trimming shortened V by 5 bases and J by 8 bases, and 18 bases separated the two germline ends. The CDR3 is 14 residues long. Germline V CDR1 and CDR2: SEHNR, FQNEAQ (reference sequence).

At least ten counts were recorded for this clonotype. The chain has TRBV6-6 and TRBJ2-1, with a possible D match to TRBD2 (6 bases). V lost 8 bases and J 5 bases, leaving 16 bases between the germline ends. CDR3 length equals 14 residues. Looked up from germline, CDR1 is MNHNY and CDR2 is SVGAGI (reference sequence). The CDR3 protein is CASARLVEDNEQFF. For the CDR3, the DNA is TGTGCCAGCGCCCGACTAGTAGAGGACAATGAGCAGTTCTTC.

The chain carries TRBV4-1 and TRBJ2-3; no clear D gene. Germline V lookup: CDR1 MGHRA, CDR2 YSYEKL. Trimming stripped 3 bases from V and 0 bases from J, with 10 bases between. CDR3 length: 15 residues. The CDR3 nucleotides are TGCGCCAGCAGCCAGCTCATGACTAGCACAGATACGCAGTATTTT. Protein product: CASSQLMTSTDTQYF.

This clonotype was detected a few times. This sequence joins TRBV6-1 and TRBJ2-2, with D perhaps TRBD1 (5 bases). Trimming left V 5 bases short and J 0 bases short, with 16 bases between. The V gene's germline CDR1 is MNHNS and CDR2 SASEGT. CDR3 length equals 17 residues. CDR3 protein: CASSITGSSTNTGELFF. The CDR3 bases are TGTGCCAGCAGTATAACAGGCTCCAGCACGAACACCGGGGAGCTGTTTTTT.